A selection of T cell receptor beta chains follows, all from one sample in a study of control samples from healthy donors and cancer patients. Measured with immunoSEQ multiplex PCR; TCRdb has only the in-frame clones, and not every one. Among 120,000 to 150,000 clones, about 90% were seen once, and the ten largest hold under 9%. What was sequenced was blood. The receptors come from a man between 18 and 35 years old in good health. Both conserved end residues are part of each CDR3. The order of the fields is D gene, clone size, V gene, J gene, CDR3 DNA, CDR3 protein. The D gene is left open where the match is weak. Size is omitted from some rows. Given values are once, few, many or a class for expanded clones.

d_gene: TRBD1; abundance: .; v_gene: TRBV19; j_gene: TRBJ2-3; CDR3nt: TGTGCCAGCCGTCCCGGGACAGGGGTCACAGATACGCAGTATTTT; CDR3aa: CASRPGTGVTDTQYF
d_gene: TRBD2; abundance: .; v_gene: TRBV6-6; j_gene: TRBJ2-3; CDR3nt: TGTGCCAGCACCCTGCTAGCGGGGGCCCCAGATACGCAGTATTTT; CDR3aa: CASTLLAGAPDTQYF
d_gene: .; abundance: once; v_gene: TRBV10-1; j_gene: TRBJ1-1; CDR3nt: TGCGCCAGCAGCCCCTCGGGGGGCACTGAAGCTTTCTTT; CDR3aa: CASSPSGGTEAFF
d_gene: .; abundance: .; v_gene: TRBV3-1/TRBV3-2; j_gene: TRBJ2-5; CDR3nt: TGTGCCAGCGGCAGGGGCGGGGAGACCCAGTACTTC; CDR3aa: CASGRGGETQYF
d_gene: .; abundance: .; v_gene: TRBV3-1/TRBV3-2; j_gene: TRBJ2-7; CDR3nt: TGTGCCAGCAGCCTCTACGACTCCCCCTCCTACGAGCAGTACTTC; CDR3aa: CASSLYDSPSYEQYF
d_gene: .; abundance: .; v_gene: TRBV4-3; j_gene: TRBJ2-5; CDR3nt: TGCGCCAGCAGCCAAGGTGGGGAGGCAGAGACCCAGTACTTC; CDR3aa: CASSQGGEAETQYF
d_gene: .; abundance: .; v_gene: TRBV6-1; j_gene: TRBJ1-2; CDR3nt: TGTGCCAGCAGTGAAGCTGCGTCAGCTTATGGCTACACCTTC; CDR3aa: CASSEAASAYGYTF
d_gene: .; abundance: .; v_gene: TRBV6-1; j_gene: TRBJ1-2; CDR3nt: TGTGCCAGCAGTGAAGACCCATCGGGGGCCTTTTATGGCTACACCTTC; CDR3aa: CASSEDPSGAFYGYTF
d_gene: .; abundance: .; v_gene: TRBV5-5; j_gene: TRBJ1-1; CDR3nt: TGTGCCAGCAGCTTGGTGCGGTTGGGCTCTGAAGCTTTCTTT; CDR3aa: CASSLVRLGSEAFF
d_gene: TRBD1; abundance: .; v_gene: TRBV29-1; j_gene: TRBJ2-7; CDR3nt: TGCAGCGTTTCCGGGACAGAGCCCTACGAGCAGTACTTC; CDR3aa: CSVSGTEPYEQYF
d_gene: .; abundance: .; v_gene: TRBV6-5; j_gene: TRBJ1-1; CDR3nt: TGTGCCAGCAGTCCACTTGACGGCTTGAACACTGAAGCTTTCTTT; CDR3aa: CASSPLDGLNTEAFF
d_gene: TRBD2; abundance: few; v_gene: TRBV7-2; j_gene: TRBJ2-7; CDR3nt: TGTGCCAGCAGCTTATTTGGGACTAGCGTAAACGAGCAGTACTTC; CDR3aa: CASSLFGTSVNEQYF
d_gene: .; abundance: few; v_gene: TRBV13; j_gene: TRBJ2-3; CDR3nt: TGTGCCAGCAGCTTAGGCCTTTTCTCGCGTCGGACAGATACGCAGTATTTT; CDR3aa: CASSLGLFSRRTDTQYF
d_gene: .; abundance: .; v_gene: TRBV27; j_gene: TRBJ1-1; CDR3nt: TGTGCCAGCAGTTTATCGGCAGCGAACACTGAAGCTTTCTTT; CDR3aa: CASSLSAANTEAFF
d_gene: TRBD1; abundance: .; v_gene: TRBV12-5; j_gene: TRBJ1-2; CDR3nt: TGTGCTAGTGGGGATGGGACAGGGAATGGCTACACCTTC; CDR3aa: CASGDGTGNGYTF
d_gene: TRBD1; abundance: .; v_gene: TRBV7-9; j_gene: TRBJ2-5; CDR3nt: TGTGCCAGCAGCTCCGTCGGGACAGGGCAAGGGGAGACCCAGTACTTC; CDR3aa: CASSSVGTGQGETQYF
d_gene: TRBD1; abundance: .; v_gene: TRBV19; j_gene: TRBJ2-1; CDR3nt: TGTGCCAGTAGTATCGCCGGGACAGGGGACAATGAGCAGTTCTTC; CDR3aa: CASSIAGTGDNEQFF
d_gene: TRBD1; abundance: .; v_gene: TRBV9; j_gene: TRBJ2-1; CDR3nt: TGTGCCAGCAGCGCCGGGACAGGGGCCGGGAATGAGCAGTTCTTC; CDR3aa: CASSAGTGAGNEQFF
d_gene: TRBD1; abundance: .; v_gene: TRBV4-1; j_gene: TRBJ1-3; CDR3nt: TGCGCCAGCAGCCCTGGACAGGGGAGTTCGACATGGGATTTT; CDR3aa: CASSPGQGSSTWDF
d_gene: .; abundance: .; v_gene: TRBV2; j_gene: TRBJ1-4; CDR3nt: TGTGCCAGCTGCTCGCAGGGAAGACGGGAAAAACTGTTTTTT; CDR3aa: CASCSQGRREKLFF
d_gene: .; abundance: .; v_gene: TRBV27; j_gene: TRBJ1-2; CDR3nt: TGTGCCAGCAGTCCAGAGAAGACAGTCGGCTATGGCTACACCTTC; CDR3aa: CASSPEKTVGYGYTF
d_gene: TRBD1; abundance: .; v_gene: TRBV2; j_gene: TRBJ2-6; CDR3nt: TGTGCCAGCAGTGCCTACAGGGGGCCCAGCTCTGGGGCCAACGTCCTGACTTTC; CDR3aa: CASSAYRGPSSGANVLTF
d_gene: .; abundance: .; v_gene: TRBV6-5; j_gene: TRBJ1-1; CDR3nt: TGTGCCAGCAGTTATGAGGACGGGTACACTGAAGCTTTCTTT; CDR3aa: CASSYEDGYTEAFF
d_gene: .; abundance: once; v_gene: TRBV5-1; j_gene: TRBJ1-1; CDR3nt: TGCGCCAGCAGGGCTGGACAGATAAACACTGAAGCTTTCTTT; CDR3aa: CASRAGQINTEAFF
d_gene: .; abundance: .; v_gene: TRBV28; j_gene: TRBJ1-2; CDR3nt: TGTGCCAGCAGGGACATGGGGAAAGGCTACACCTTC; CDR3aa: CASRDMGKGYTF
d_gene: .; abundance: .; v_gene: TRBV30; j_gene: TRBJ1-2; CDR3nt: TGTGCCTGGAGTGTTCCAGGATTCCATGGCTACACCTTC; CDR3aa: CAWSVPGFHGYTF
d_gene: .; abundance: .; v_gene: TRBV4-1; j_gene: TRBJ2-1; CDR3nt: TGCGCCAGCAGCCCCAAAGGAGGACCCTACAATGAGCAGTTCTTC; CDR3aa: CASSPKGGPYNEQFF
d_gene: .; abundance: .; v_gene: TRBV12-3/TRBV12-4; j_gene: TRBJ1-1; CDR3nt: TGTGCCAGCAGTTTATTGAACACTGAAGCTTTCTTT; CDR3aa: CASSLLNTEAFF
d_gene: TRBD1; abundance: .; v_gene: TRBV11-2; j_gene: TRBJ1-2; CDR3nt: TGTGCCAGCAGTACCCAGGGGGCGATGGGCTACACCTTC; CDR3aa: CASSTQGAMGYTF
d_gene: TRBD2; abundance: .; v_gene: TRBV9; j_gene: TRBJ2-7; CDR3nt: TGTGCCAGCAGCGCCGGGACTAGCGGGGGGATTATGTACTTC; CDR3aa: CASSAGTSGGIMYF
d_gene: .; abundance: .; v_gene: TRBV5-4; j_gene: TRBJ2-7; CDR3nt: TGTGCCATGCGGGGGCTCCTCCCAGTCAGCGAGCAGTACTTC; CDR3aa: CAMRGLLPVSEQYF
d_gene: .; abundance: .; v_gene: TRBV9; j_gene: TRBJ1-2; CDR3nt: TGTGCCAGCAGCGTAACCCCGACTGAAAACTATGGCTACACCTTC; CDR3aa: CASSVTPTENYGYTF
d_gene: .; abundance: few; v_gene: TRBV7-3; j_gene: TRBJ2-3; CDR3nt: TGTGCCAGCAGTCCTCCCGGAGGCGCGCCGCAGTATTTT; CDR3aa: CASSPPGGAPQYF
d_gene: .; abundance: .; v_gene: TRBV2; j_gene: TRBJ1-1; CDR3nt: TGTGCCAGCAGTGATCCTGGGAGGAACACTGAAGCTTTCTTT; CDR3aa: CASSDPGRNTEAFF
d_gene: .; abundance: .; v_gene: TRBV6-2/TRBV6-3; j_gene: TRBJ1-2; CDR3nt: TGTGCCAGCAGCCCTGACGGTGACTATGGCTACACCTTC; CDR3aa: CASSPDGDYGYTF
d_gene: .; abundance: .; v_gene: TRBV27; j_gene: TRBJ1-2; CDR3nt: TGTGCCAGCAGTTTCACAGGGAACTATGGCTACACCTTC; CDR3aa: CASSFTGNYGYTF
d_gene: TRBD1; abundance: .; v_gene: TRBV5-1; j_gene: TRBJ1-4; CDR3nt: TGCGCCAGCAGTCCGGAACCGGGACAGGGGGGTGAAAAACTGTTTTTT; CDR3aa: CASSPEPGQGGEKLFF
d_gene: TRBD1; abundance: .; v_gene: TRBV9; j_gene: TRBJ1-6; CDR3nt: TGTGCCAGCAGCGTACAGGGGGCTTACTCACCCCTCCACTTT; CDR3aa: CASSVQGAYSPLHF
d_gene: TRBD1; abundance: .; v_gene: TRBV7-9; j_gene: TRBJ2-3; CDR3nt: TGTGCCAGCAGCTCGGGACAGGGAACAGATACGCAGTATTTT; CDR3aa: CASSSGQGTDTQYF
d_gene: TRBD1; abundance: .; v_gene: TRBV28; j_gene: TRBJ2-1; CDR3nt: TGTGCCAGCAGTATCCGACAGGGAGAGAAGGATGAGCAGTTCTTC; CDR3aa: CASSIRQGEKDEQFF
d_gene: .; abundance: .; v_gene: TRBV25-1; j_gene: TRBJ2-2; CDR3nt: TGTGCCGTACGGGCGCCGAACACCGGGGAGCTGTTTTTT; CDR3aa: CAVRAPNTGELFF
d_gene: .; abundance: .; v_gene: TRBV2; j_gene: TRBJ2-7; CDR3nt: TGTGCCAGCAGTGAACAGGCTCGTTACGAGCAGTACTTC; CDR3aa: CASSEQARYEQYF
d_gene: .; abundance: .; v_gene: TRBV9; j_gene: TRBJ2-2; CDR3nt: TGTGCCAGCAGCGCCTCTACAGCGACCGGGGAGCTGTTTTTT; CDR3aa: CASSASTATGELFF
d_gene: .; abundance: .; v_gene: TRBV6-6; j_gene: TRBJ2-3; CDR3nt: TGTGCCAGCAGCGGGAAGATTCTCACAGATACGCAGTATTTT; CDR3aa: CASSGKILTDTQYF
d_gene: .; abundance: .; v_gene: TRBV3-1/TRBV3-2; j_gene: TRBJ1-1; CDR3nt: TGTGCCAGCAGCCCTCTACAGAACACTGAAGCTTTCTTT; CDR3aa: CASSPLQNTEAFF
d_gene: .; abundance: .; v_gene: TRBV6-2/TRBV6-3; j_gene: TRBJ2-1; CDR3nt: TGTGCCAGCAGCGCCTTGGGGCGGGGATACAATGAGCAGTTCTTC; CDR3aa: CASSALGRGYNEQFF
d_gene: .; abundance: .; v_gene: TRBV28; j_gene: TRBJ2-1; CDR3nt: TGTGCCAGCAGTCCATACGGGGACGGCGGGAATGAGCAGTTCTTC; CDR3aa: CASSPYGDGGNEQFF
d_gene: TRBD2; abundance: .; v_gene: TRBV13; j_gene: TRBJ2-5; CDR3nt: TGTGCCAGCAGCTCCTGGACTAGCGGGGGCTGGGAGACCCAGTACTTC; CDR3aa: CASSSWTSGGWETQYF
d_gene: .; abundance: .; v_gene: TRBV6-5; j_gene: TRBJ1-5; CDR3nt: TGTGCCAGCAGTTCCCTCGGACCGAGCAATCAGCCCCAGCATTTT; CDR3aa: CASSSLGPSNQPQHF
d_gene: .; abundance: .; v_gene: TRBV19; j_gene: TRBJ1-1; CDR3nt: TGTGCCGTCAAGGGGGACACTGAAGCTTTCTTT; CDR3aa: CAVKGDTEAFF
d_gene: TRBD1; abundance: .; v_gene: TRBV13; j_gene: TRBJ1-2; CDR3nt: TGTGCCAGCAGCTCACCCACCGGACAGGGTGGGGGGAACTATGGCTACACCTTC; CDR3aa: CASSSPTGQGGGNYGYTF
d_gene: .; abundance: .; v_gene: TRBV10-3; j_gene: TRBJ2-3; CDR3nt: TGTGCCGTGCTAGCGTCTCTTAGCACAGATACGCAGTATTTT; CDR3aa: CAVLASLSTDTQYF
d_gene: TRBD1; abundance: .; v_gene: TRBV5-1; j_gene: TRBJ2-2; CDR3nt: TGCGCCAGCAGCTCGGACAGGAGCACCGGGGAGCTGTTTTTT; CDR3aa: CASSSDRSTGELFF
d_gene: .; abundance: .; v_gene: TRBV9; j_gene: TRBJ2-3; CDR3nt: TGTGCCAGCACTCTTTGGGGGGAACCCACAGATACGCAGTATTTT; CDR3aa: CASTLWGEPTDTQYF
d_gene: .; abundance: .; v_gene: TRBV6-2/TRBV6-3; j_gene: TRBJ2-7; CDR3nt: TGTGCCAGCAGTTACAACGCCGGGCCTACCTTTTACGAGCAGTACTTC; CDR3aa: CASSYNAGPTFYEQYF
d_gene: .; abundance: .; v_gene: TRBV9; j_gene: TRBJ2-3; CDR3nt: TGTGCCAGCAGCGCCGGGGGGCGGTATACGCAGTATTTT; CDR3aa: CASSAGGRYTQYF
d_gene: .; abundance: .; v_gene: TRBV5-1; j_gene: TRBJ1-6; CDR3nt: TGCGCCAGCAGCTGGGGCCTTGGCTCCTATAATTCACCCCTCCACTTT; CDR3aa: CASSWGLGSYNSPLHF